This T cell receptor beta chain was documented in a study of identical twins. In this sample, this clonotype turned up many times. Antigen specificity is unknown. Broader study findings: Models underestimated out-of-frame TCR alpha sharing in monozygotic twins.

Via MiXCR, TCRdb re-called the 5' RACE reads, giving one row per CDR3 protein. The profile covers some 230,000 distinct CDR3 sequences, with 6.5% appearing a single time and about 14% taken by the ten largest. Deletions cut 0 bases from V and 5 bases from J, with 8 bases between. Germline V gene data show CDR1 as LGHNA and CDR2 as YSLEER. CDR3 length equals 14 residues. These data also featured in a second study, about T cells expressing NK-cell markers. That work contributes: The CD3+CD56-NKG2C+ fraction of four donors was likewise dominated by these clonotypes. Expanded NKG2C+ T cell clones were not confirmed as HCMV-specific.

V usage is TRBV4-3 and J usage is TRBJ2-1; the D is unclear. Specimen: CD8+ T cells sorted from blood. The TCR comes from a woman under 30 in good health. CDR3 residues: CASSQDESDNEQFF. Written as DNA, the CDR3 is TGCGCCAGCAGCCAAGATGAGAGCGACAATGAGCAGTTCTTC.